The following is a T cell receptor beta chain sequence with its context. V trimming: 3 bases; J trimming: 2 bases; junction bases outside the gene matches: 3. This CDR3 region has 15 residues. The germline CDR1 and CDR2 sequences are KGHSH and LQKENI. The data belong to a study of blood T cell repertoires in COVID-19. At the level of the study: Acute-phase and convalescent COVID-19 samples originated in the United States, Italy and Spain. Sample material is recorded as cDNA or gDNA derived from T cells, B-cell-depleted T cells, or PBMCs.

The study recruited people aged about 18 to 89 years across approximately 24 US areas. Authors' methods: Quantification of nucleated cells was approximated via reference gene primer amplification. Method: immunoSEQ multiplex PCR; TCRdb's copy keeps in-frame clones and lacks some. V, J and clone size were drawn from that table, and D and trimming were deduced from the DNA. The sample includes 310,000 or so clones, around nine tenths seen only once; the top ten take 4.5% to 7%. The receptor was isolated from a young woman who had recovered from COVID-19. The chain uses TRBV18 and TRBJ1-5; TRBD1 agrees at 8 bases. The specimen sequenced was PBMCs or T cells enriched from blood (not recorded which). The CDR3 sequence is CASSPGQGGNQPQHF. CDR3 coding DNA: TGTGCCAGCTCACCCGGACAGGGCGGCAATCAGCCCCAGCATTTT.